This TCR beta chain was captured in a study of regulatory T cells in long-lasting Graves disease. Study results and limitations: Persistent patients had a count of shared public clonotypes (2,741) that exceeded that of new patients (approximately 1,000).

In the case of this clonotype: Its antigen is not identified.

This sample's time point: newly diagnosed GD, antithyroid drugs for less than 3 months. Making the TCR library involved RNA that had been extracted from PBMCs. Graves' disease diagnosis used American Thyroid Association guidelines. Arm-PCR with iRepertoire HTBI primers amplified the CDR3 regions for these TCR beta libraries. TCRdb analysed the multiplex PCR reads with MiXCR anew, one entry per CDR3 protein. This sample has around 400,000 distinct CDR3 sequences, with 12% found just once. V shed 1 base and J shed 0 bases, with 10 bases lying between them. The CDR3 spans 15 residues. Germline-derived CDR1 and CDR2 are MNHEY and SVGEGT. These sequences were also reported in another study, on T cells in Graves' hyperthyroidism and ophthalmopathy. That investigation notes: Exclusion of patients followed from uncontrolled infection, other autoimmune disease, pregnancy or lactation. Most thyroid clonotypes that were expanded above 0.001 also turned up in blood.

The source was peripheral blood mononuclear cells (PBMCs), collected at new diagnosis, from a patient treated with antithyroid drugs. The TCR sequence derives from a woman aged 18-29 years with Graves disease. J is TRBJ2-7 and V is TRBV6-2 or TRBV6-3; no clear D. The DNA for the CDR3 is TGTGCCAGCAGTTACTGGCAGACCCCCTCCTACGAGCAGTACTTC. Amino acid sequence: CASSYWQTPSYEQYF.